Following are 7 T cell receptor beta chains from one sample sequenced in a study of T cells after somatic rescue of genetic block. Repertoires were generated with immunoSEQ multiplex PCR, while TCRdb's copy carries only in-frame clones and drops some. The sample includes about 120,000 clones, under 95% of them seen just once. Sequenced: peripheral blood mononuclear cells (PBMCs). The receptors shown here come from a woman aged 18-29 years.

The chain has TRBV19 and TRBJ2-5; 9 bases match TRBD2. The CDR3 is 15 amino acids. CDR1 is LNHDA and CDR2 is SQIVND in the germline V gene (reference sequence). Trimming removed 4 bases from V and 5 bases from J; junction bases left unmatched: 8. DNA for the CDR3: TGTGCCAGTAGTACTCCAGCGGGGGGTGGGGAGACCCAGTACTTC. This gives the protein CASSTPAGGGETQYF.

This chain uses TRBV7-9 with TRBJ1-1; a possible D gene is TRBD1 (5 bases). CDR1 is SEHNR, CDR2 FQNEAQ, per germline (reference sequence). V was cut by 3 bases and J by 4 bases, with 6 bases left in between. This CDR3 is 12 amino acids long. CDR3 coding DNA: TGTGCCAGCAGCTTCGGGACCACTGAAGCTTTCTTT. This encodes CASSFGTTEAFF.

The chain is built from TRBV29-1 and TRBJ2-5; perhaps TRBD2 as D (6 bases). The CDR3 has 14 residues. Germline lookup yields CDR1 SQVTM and CDR2 ANQGSEA. Trimming cost V 4 bases and J 4 bases, with 16 bases left between them. The CDR3, as DNA: TGCAGCGTTGCCGTAGCGGTCCCGGGAGAGACCCAGTACTTC. Translated: CSVAVAVPGETQYF.

This rearrangement joins TRBV9 to TRBJ2-7, with 7 bases fitting TRBD1. The trim removed 4 bases at V and 7 bases at J, leaving 14 bases unmatched. The CDR3 is 15 amino acids. CDR1 is SGDLS and CDR2 is YYNGEE in the germline V gene. The CDR3 sequence is CASSSRDSPVGEQYF. The DNA for the CDR3 is TGTGCCAGCAGCTCCCGGGACAGTCCAGTAGGTGAGCAGTACTTC.

The chain uses TRBV28 and TRBJ2-7, with 9 bases identical to TRBD1. The CDR3 extends over 14 amino acids. Germline-derived CDR1 and CDR2 are MDHEN and SYDVKM. V dropped 5 bases and J dropped 6; count of bases not matched to a gene: 8. CDR3 in DNA: TGTGCCAGCAGTCCCCCACAGGGGGCCCTCGAGCAGTACTTC. Protein: CASSPPQGALEQYF.

The V call is TRBV21-1, the J call TRBJ2-7; TRBD1 reflects the table's D call only, with no check against the DNA. TRBV21-1 is a pseudogene. The CDR3 length is 15 residues. CDR3 residues: CASSPPGDRGHEQYF. In nucleotides, the CDR3 is TGTGCCAGCAGCCCTCCGGGGGACAGGGGTCACGAGCAGTACTTC.

The V gene is TRBV7-8, the J gene TRBJ2-7; 7 bases are a match to TRBD1. The CDR3 contains 14 residues. Germline V gene sequence: CDR1 SGHVS, CDR2 FQNEAQ. Trimming at V came to 7 bases and at J to 5 bases, leaving 11 bases not matched to a gene. The DNA for the CDR3 is TGTGCCAGCACCTTCCGGGACAGTAACCACGAGCAGTACTTC. Protein product: CASTFRDSNHEQYF.